A single sample gave rise to the 24 T cell receptor beta chains below, sequenced in a study of T cell clones after liver transplantation. Profiling relied on immunoSEQ multiplex PCR, and the TCRdb table lists in-frame clones only, not all of them. The table shows about 120,000 clones, with roughly nine tenths occurring only once. The sequencing here drew on CD4+ T cells from blood, taken 12 months after liver transplant. Source of these receptors: a human patient who received a liver transplant. Some T cells may arise from the graft donor.

This chain joins TRBV2 and TRBJ2-2, with a tentative D call TRBD1 (6 bases). The CDR3 has 14 residues. Looked up from germline, CDR1 is SNHLY and CDR2 is FYNNEI. The ends were cut back, 4 bases at V and 9 bases at J, with 15 bases in the middle. The CDR3 here is CASSANTGIRELFF. Written as DNA, the CDR3 is TGTGCCAGCAGTGCGAATACAGGGATCCGGGAGCTGTTTTTT.

This clone appeared a few times. The chain combines TRBV15 with TRBJ1-3; the D is unclear. Per germline, CDR1 LNHNV and CDR2 YYDKDF (reference sequence). V lost 1 base and J 0 bases, leaving 10 bases between the germline ends. The CDR3 loop spans 16 amino acids. The CDR3 nucleotides are TGTGCCACCAGCAGAGGGTCAGATGTCTCTGGAAACACCATATATTTT. Protein product: CATSRGSDVSGNTIYF.

The rearrangement links TRBV5-8 to TRBJ2-7; TRBD1 is a possible D gene (5 bases). The CDR3 totals 14 residues. CDR1 SGHTS and CDR2 YDEGEE come from the germline V gene. The V end was cut by 6 bases, the J end by 2 bases, with 15 bases between. This CDR3 reads CASNGALGTYEQYF. The CDR3 DNA is TGTGCCAGCAATGGGGCCCTAGGCACCTACGAGCAGTACTTC.

This chain links TRBV7-8 with TRBJ2-5; possible D gene TRBD2, 5 bases. Germline lookup yields CDR1 SGHVS and CDR2 FQNEAQ. The CDR3 contains 14 residues. Trimming cost V 6 bases and J 4 bases, with 15 bases left between them. The CDR3 DNA is TGTGCCAGCAGTAACCCACTAGGCCTAGAGACCCAGTACTTC. Translation: CASSNPLGLETQYF.

The V gene is TRBV2, the J gene TRBJ2-1; TRBD2 matches at 8 bases. CDR1 and CDR2 from the germline V gene are SNHLY and FYNNEI. This CDR3 is built from 17 residues. Trimming at V came to 3 bases and at J to 5 bases, leaving 12 bases not matched to a gene. The CDR3 spells CASSDPRSSGENNEQFF. The CDR3 DNA follows: TGTGCCAGCAGTGACCCCCGTAGTAGCGGGGAGAACAATGAGCAGTTCTTC.

The rearrangement uses TRBV6-1 and TRBJ2-2; D is perhaps TRBD2 (6 bases). Trimming left V 4 bases short and J 5 bases short, with 14 bases between. Germline lookup yields CDR1 MNHNS and CDR2 SASEGT. CDR3 length: 15 residues. CDR3 DNA sequence: TGTGCCAGCAGTGTCCTAAGCGGGTCTACCGGGGAGCTGTTTTTT. This codes for CASSVLSGSTGELFF.

The chain combines TRBV19 with TRBJ1-1; 9 nucleotides line up with TRBD1. CDR3 length: 16 amino acids. Trimming at V came to 3 bases and at J to 2 bases, leaving 7 bases not matched to a gene. The V gene's germline CDR1 is LNHDA and CDR2 SQIVND (reference sequence). Here the CDR3 reads CASSIGTGSRNTEAFF. The CDR3 bases are TGTGCCAGTAGTATCGGGACAGGGTCCCGAAACACTGAAGCTTTCTTT. Filled out from reference TRBV19 and TRBJ1-1, the complete variable domain reads DGGITQSPKYLFRKEGQNVTLSCEQNLNHDAMYWYRQDPGQGLRLIYYSQIVNDFQKGDIAEGYSVSREKKESFPLTVTSAQKNPTAFYLCASSIGTGSRNTEAFFGQGTRLTVV.

In regard to this clone: Relative to the germline gene, one junction end is altered; a read error may explain this. This chain uses TRBV11-2 with TRBJ1-1; 9 nucleotides line up with TRBD1. The CDR3 covers 14 residues. Germline V lookup: CDR1 SGHAT, CDR2 FQNNGV. The CDR3 bases are TGTGCCAGCAGTAAGGTGGGACAGGGTCATGATTGGGACTTT. Protein: CASSKVGQGHDWDF.

V and J are TRBV2 and TRBJ1-2; possibly TRBD1 for D (5 bases). Germline values: CDR1 SNHLY, CDR2 FYNNEI. CDR3 length equals 14 residues. V gave up 4 bases and J gave up 2 bases, with 11 bases separating them. This chain's CDR3 is CASSGDGLNYGYTF. CDR3 sequence (DNA): TGTGCCAGCAGTGGGGACGGGTTAAACTATGGCTACACCTTC.

This chain joins TRBV5-4 and TRBJ1-1, with 11 positions matching TRBD1. Germline CDR1 SGHNT, CDR2 YYREEE (reference sequence). The trim removed 4 bases at V and 6 bases at J, leaving 5 bases unmatched. The CDR3 consists of 14 residues. The CDR3 loop is CASSAGQGGPEAFF. CDR3 nucleotides: TGTGCCAGCAGCGCGGGACAGGGGGGCCCTGAAGCTTTCTTT. Filled out from reference TRBV5-4 and TRBJ1-1, the complete variable domain reads ETGVTQSPTHLIKTRGQQVTLRCSSQSGHNTVSWYQQALGQGPQFIFQYYREEENGRGNFPPRFSGLQFPNYSSELNVNALELDDSALYLCASSAGQGGPEAFFGQGTRLTVV.

The V gene is TRBV7-3, the J gene TRBJ2-3; D remains ambiguous. V lost 4 bases, J lost 4 bases, and 9 bases lay in between. CDR1 is SGHTA and CDR2 is FQGTGA in the germline V gene. This CDR3 spans 13 amino acids. Here the CDR3 reads CASSSGVPDTQYF. The DNA for the CDR3 is TGTGCCAGCAGCTCCGGAGTTCCAGATACGCAGTATTTT. The full variable domain, with the rest looked up from reference TRBV7-3 and TRBJ2-3, is GAGVSQTPSNKVTEKGKYVELRCDPISGHTALYWYRQSLGQGPEFLIYFQGTGAADDSGLPNDRFFAVRPEGSVSTLKIQRTERGDSAVYLCASSSGVPDTQYFGPGTRLTVL.

The chain uses TRBV5-1 and TRBJ1-5, with D possibly matching TRBD1 (6 bases). The CDR3 totals 15 residues. Germline CDR1 reads SGHRS; CDR2 reads YFSETQ. V was shortened by 4 bases and J by 4 bases, with 15 bases between the two germline ends. The CDR3 here is CASSLRGSENQPQHF. CDR3 nucleotide sequence: TGCGCCAGCAGCCTCAGGGGATCGGAGAATCAGCCCCAGCATTTT.

This chain joins TRBV5-1 and TRBJ2-2; TRBD2 aligns across 8 bases. Germline loops: CDR1 SGHRS, CDR2 YFSETQ. CDR3 length: 14 amino acids. Losses at the gene ends were 5 bases for V and 3 bases for J; bases not matched to a gene: 3. In nucleotides, the CDR3 is TGCGCCAGCAGGCGGGGGGCGGACACCGGGGAGCTGTTTTTT. Translating gives CASRRGADTGELFF.

This clone was seen once. This chain connects TRBV19 to TRBJ2-7; the D gene could be TRBD1 or TRBD2 (5 bases each). This CDR3 has 15 residues. Germline V gives CDR1 LNHDA, CDR2 SQIVND (reference sequence). V was shortened by 3 bases and J by 1 base, with 13 bases between the two germline ends. CDR3 protein: CASSILGTESYEQYF. In DNA, the CDR3 is TGTGCCAGTAGTATTCTGGGGACGGAGTCCTACGAGCAGTACTTC. The variable domain in full, completed from reference TRBV19 and TRBJ2-7, reads DGGITQSPKYLFRKEGQNVTLSCEQNLNHDAMYWYRQDPGQGLRLIYYSQIVNDFQKGDIAEGYSVSREKKESFPLTVTSAQKNPTAFYLCASSILGTESYEQYFGPGTRLTVT.

The chain combines TRBV6-6 with TRBJ1-4; D is ambiguous. The CDR3 has 11 residues. V was cut by 4 bases and J by 8 bases, with 5 bases left in between. Looked up from germline, CDR1 is MNHNY and CDR2 is SVGAGI (reference sequence). Written as DNA, the CDR3 is TGTGCCAGCAGTTTAGACGAAAAACTGTTTTTT. This encodes CASSLDEKLFF.

The V gene is TRBV20-1, the J gene TRBJ2-3; D is ambiguous. Germline assignment: CDR1 DFQATT and CDR2 SNEGSKA (reference sequence). This CDR3 is built from 11 residues. The CDR3 sequence is CSPARRDTQYF. CDR3 nucleotide sequence: TGCAGCCCGGCCCGTAGAGATACGCAGTATTTT.

The chain recombines TRBV11-2 with TRBJ2-3, with 9 bases identical to TRBD2. Germline V CDR1 and CDR2: SGHAT, FQNNGV. The CDR3 has 15 amino acids. V shed 5 bases and J 5 bases; nucleotides not matched to a gene: 8. The CDR3 region has the DNA TGTGCCAGCAGCCGTATAGCGGGAGTAGGAGATACGCAGTATTTT. This codes for CASSRIAGVGDTQYF. Full variable domain (missing parts from reference TRBV11-2 and TRBJ2-3): EAGVAQSPRYKIIEKRQSVAFWCNPISGHATLYWYQQILGQGPKLLIQFQNNGVVDDSQLPKDRFSAERLKGVDSTLKIQPAKLEDSAVYLCASSRIAGVGDTQYFGPGTRLTVL.

The sample holds one count of this clone. This sequence joins TRBV11-3 and TRBJ2-1; TRBD1 agrees at 7 bases. Per the germline V gene, CDR1 is SGHNT and CDR2 is YENEEA. The V and J ends lost 0 bases and 8 bases, in that order; junction bases with no gene match: 1. The CDR3 covers 13 residues. CDR3 region: CASSLDRGYEQFF. CDR3 nucleotides: TGTGCCAGCAGCTTAGACAGGGGGTATGAGCAGTTCTTC.

This clone came up once. This rearrangement joins TRBV7-2 to TRBJ2-2; D gene ambiguous. V dropped 1 base and J dropped 3 bases, with 3 bases sitting between them. The CDR3 covers 13 residues. Germline lookup yields CDR1 SGHTA and CDR2 FQGNSA. The chain's CDR3 is CASSLGYTGELFF. As DNA, the CDR3 is TGTGCCAGCAGCTTAGGGTACACCGGGGAGCTGTTTTTT.

The chain couples TRBV7-2 to TRBJ2-1; no firm D call. The germline V gene has CDR1 SGHTA and CDR2 FQGNSA. This CDR3 comprises 11 residues. Trimming took off 5 bases at V and 15 bases at J, with 14 bases between the two ends. CDR3 sequence reads: CASSQGYSRFF. DNA for the CDR3: TGTGCCAGCAGCCAAGGATATAGTCGGTTCTTC.

This rearrangement joins TRBV10-3 to TRBJ1-2, with unresolved D. Trimming removed 0 bases from V and 5 bases from J, with 7 bases in between. CDR3 size: 13 residues. Looked up from germline, CDR1 is ENHRY and CDR2 is SYGVKD. Here the CDR3 DNA reads TGTGCCATCAGTGAGTCAACGGCTTATGGCTACACCTTC. The encoded protein is CAISESTAYGYTF.

The J gene is TRBJ2-1, the V gene TRBV5-1; TRBD1 aligns across 7 bases. V shed 4 bases, J shed 1 base, and the junction held 5 bases outside the gene matches. Germline loops: CDR1 SGHRS, CDR2 YFSETQ. The CDR3 loop spans 15 amino acids. The CDR3 loop is CASSIRDRSYNEQFF. Written as DNA, the CDR3 is TGCGCCAGCAGCATCCGGGACAGATCCTACAATGAGCAGTTCTTC.

The chain carries TRBV9 and TRBJ1-1, with D possibly TRBD1 on 5 matching bases. Between the trimmed V and J ends, which lost 1 base and 5 bases, there was a span of 12 bases. The germline V gene encodes CDR1 SGDLS and CDR2 YYNGEE. This CDR3 contains 14 residues. The CDR3 DNA is TGTGCCAGCAGCGTATCCCAGGGCATTACTGAAGCTTTCTTT. It yields the protein CASSVSQGITEAFF.

J is TRBJ1-1 and V is TRBV5-1; D is unresolved. The CDR3 is 13 amino acids. The V end lost 5 bases, the J end lost 3 bases, and 11 bases lay between the germline ends. Germline CDR1 reads SGHRS; CDR2 reads YFSETQ. The CDR3 sequence is CASRPGGDTEAFF. CDR3 sequence (DNA): TGCGCCAGCAGGCCAGGTGGGGACACTGAAGCTTTCTTT.